The entry below describes one T cell receptor (beta chain). The specificity of this receptor is unknown. Base qualities are not at hand, and no much larger clone is one base apart. In Seattle, one collaborating source enrolled patients while the infection was active and tracked those patients longitudinally over the course of disease. Whole blood was collected in K2EDTA tubes by collaborating institutions according to the institutions' own protocols. For TCRbeta analysis, collaborators shipped samples as frozen whole blood, isolated PBMCs, or DNA extracted from either of those sample types. The sample comes from a study of blood T cell repertoires in COVID-19 (dated by TCRdb to about 2020). Study-level background: Samples from collaborators originated in the United States, Italy and Spain and spanned both the acute and convalescent phases of COVID-19. Where available, HLA class I and class II types were obtained from metadata supplied by the sample provider rather than from assay-based typing. A de-identified subject ID, COVID-19 status, age in years and sex were almost always included in the sample metadata. The dataset comprised deeply sampled blood TCRbeta repertoires from subjects exposed to, actively infected with, or recovered from COVID-19. The material from the prospective study consisted of cDNA or gDNA derived from T cells, B-cell-depleted T cells, or PBMCs. The repertoires were released in a freely available public database intended as a resource for research on the immune response to SARS-CoV-2. The samples were drawn from two sources: the first 160 participants of the ongoing ImmuneRACE study, and over 1,000 subjects contributed by 6 global collaborators.

TCRbeta CDR3 regions were amplified from genomic DNA using the immunoSEQ Assay, a bias-controlled multiplex PCR. The paper's processing steps were these. Nucleated cell counts per sample were estimated from amplification of reference gene primers within the assay. Sequence reads were collapsed and filtered to measure the absolute abundance of every unique TCRbeta CDR3 rearrangement. For each sample, productive Simpson clonality was calculated as the square root of Simpson's diversity index across productive rearrangements. Here the immuneACCESS table is served through TCRdb, limited to in-frame sequences with V and J called. Missing clones are a known gap in these copies; in checked studies unresolved V genes cover under half, and the rest lacks a known reason. From that table come the V and J calls and clone size; the DNA was used to work out D and trimming. Recorded for this sample are roughly 500,000 clones; nearly 90% of them occurred a single time. The ten largest clones represent roughly 0.84% of the sample.

Findings and caveats that apply to the study as a whole: The amount of clinical and demographic metadata varied by source and participant and was provided uncurated.

The CDR3 numbers 19 residues from cysteine through phenylalanine. The retained sequence is limited to the CDR3, 57 bases, with the frame set at the first base. The chain was built from TRBV21-1 and TRBJ2-2; the D call of TRBD2 is as the table states it, not checked on the DNA. TRBV21-1 is reported as a pseudogene. The material sequenced was peripheral blood. The TCR originated in a man between 18 and 29 years old with COVID-19, enrolled during active disease. This receptor carries the CDR3 CASSKADTRGGRGTGELFF. The DNA sequence is given as TGTGCCAGCAGCAAAGCGGATACGCGGGGGGGCCGTGGCACCGGGGAGCTGTTTTTT.